This TCR beta chain is from a study of cytomegalovirus exposure and HLA in healthy donors. A word on this clone: As yet, its antigen is unknown.

The germline V gene has CDR1 SGHDN and CDR2 FVKESK. The CDR3 has 16 amino acids. V lost 4 bases and J 6 bases, leaving 19 bases between the germline ends. PCR was performed using 60 Vbeta and 13 Jbeta primers. Clones were sequenced by immunoSEQ multiplex PCR, and TCRdb holds only the in-frame ones, with some missing. This table holds around 70,000 clones. Broader study findings: An apparent linkage of common viral pathogens to several of the most significant clusters emerged in a later analysis.

Sequencing was done on a sample of PBMCs. The receptor's source is a boy between 5 and 17 years old in good health and CMV-seronegative. The chain employs TRBV14 and TRBJ2-1, with D possibly matching TRBD2 (6 bases). Here the CDR3 reads CASSRPLTLARNEQFF. Written as DNA, the CDR3 is TGTGCCAGCAGCCGACCATTGACCCTAGCGCGCAATGAGCAGTTCTTC.